Listed here is a single T cell receptor beta chain. Profiling relied on immunoSEQ multiplex PCR, and the TCRdb table lists in-frame clones only, not all of them. Of 200,000 to 250,000 clones listed, around 91% are singletons. This sample is drawn from a study of blood T cell repertoires in COVID-19. Material: PBMCs or T cells enriched from blood (not recorded which). The sequence was collected from a young man who had been exposed to COVID-19.

CDR3 DNA sequence: TGTGCCAGCAGCCCGTTAATATCTGGAAACACCATATATTTT. It codes for CASSPLISGNTIYF. The V call is TRBV7-9, the J call TRBJ1-3; D remains ambiguous. Germline V gives CDR1 SEHNR, CDR2 FQNEAQ (reference sequence). This CDR3 is built from 14 residues. V shed 5 bases and J shed 1 base, with 9 bases lying between them.